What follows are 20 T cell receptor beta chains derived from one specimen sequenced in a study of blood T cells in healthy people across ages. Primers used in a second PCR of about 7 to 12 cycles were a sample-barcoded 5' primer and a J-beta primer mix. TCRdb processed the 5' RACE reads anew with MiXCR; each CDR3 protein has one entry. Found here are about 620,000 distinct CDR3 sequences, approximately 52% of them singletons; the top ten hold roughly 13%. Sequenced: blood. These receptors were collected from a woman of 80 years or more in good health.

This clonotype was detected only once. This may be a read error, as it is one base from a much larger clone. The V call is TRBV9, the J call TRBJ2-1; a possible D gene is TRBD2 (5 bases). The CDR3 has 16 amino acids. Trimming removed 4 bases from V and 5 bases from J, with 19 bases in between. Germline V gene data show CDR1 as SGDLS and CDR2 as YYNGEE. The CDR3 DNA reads TGTGCCAGCAGCAGAGTTAGCGCCTACAACGACAATGAGCAGTTCTTC. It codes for CASSRVSAYNDNEQFF. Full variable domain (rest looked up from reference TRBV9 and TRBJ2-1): DSGVTQTPKHLITATGQRVTLRCSPRSGDLSVYWYQQSLDQGLQFLIQYYNGEERAKGNILERFSAQQFPDLHSELNLSSLELGDSALYFCASSRVSAYNDNEQFFGPGTRLTVL.

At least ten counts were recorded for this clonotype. CDR3 in DNA: TGTGCCAGCAGTTACGGGACTAGCGGGATTAGGAGATACGAGCAGTACTTC. Amino acid sequence: CASSYGTSGIRRYEQYF. The chain recombines TRBV6-2 or TRBV6-3 with TRBJ2-7; 13 nucleotides align to TRBD2. V lost 2 bases, J lost 4 bases, and 8 bases stayed unmatched. CDR3 length equals 17 residues. Germline lookup yields CDR1 MNHEY and CDR2 SVGEGT.

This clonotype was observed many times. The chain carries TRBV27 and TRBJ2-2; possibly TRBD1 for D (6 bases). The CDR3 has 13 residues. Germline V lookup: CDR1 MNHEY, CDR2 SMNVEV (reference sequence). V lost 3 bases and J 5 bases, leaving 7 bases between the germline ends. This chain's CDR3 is CASSFRGTGELFF. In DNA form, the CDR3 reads TGTGCCAGCAGTTTCAGGGGTACCGGGGAGCTGTTTTTT.

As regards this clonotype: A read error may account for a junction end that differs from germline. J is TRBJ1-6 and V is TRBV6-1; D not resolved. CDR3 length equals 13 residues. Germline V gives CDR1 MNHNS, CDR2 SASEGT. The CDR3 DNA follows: TGTGCCAGCACTGAACAGCGGAATTCACCCCTCCACTTT. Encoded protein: CASTEQRNSPLHF.

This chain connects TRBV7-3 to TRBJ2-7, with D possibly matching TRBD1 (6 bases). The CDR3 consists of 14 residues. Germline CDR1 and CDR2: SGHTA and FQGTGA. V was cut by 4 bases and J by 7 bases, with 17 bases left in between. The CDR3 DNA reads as TGTGCCAGCAGCTCACAGGGAAACTACAATGAGCAGTACTTC. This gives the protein CASSSQGNYNEQYF.

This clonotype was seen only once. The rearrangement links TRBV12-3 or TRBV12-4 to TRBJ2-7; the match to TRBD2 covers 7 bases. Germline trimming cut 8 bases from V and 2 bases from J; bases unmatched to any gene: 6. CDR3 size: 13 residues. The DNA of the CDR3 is TGTGCCAGCGTCCGCGGGAGTGCCTACGAGCAGTACTTC. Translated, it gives CASVRGSAYEQYF.

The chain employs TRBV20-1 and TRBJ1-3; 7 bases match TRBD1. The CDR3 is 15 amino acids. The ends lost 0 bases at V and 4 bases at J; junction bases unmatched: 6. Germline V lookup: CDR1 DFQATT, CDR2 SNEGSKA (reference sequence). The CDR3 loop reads CSARESTGYGNTIYF. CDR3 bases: TGCAGTGCTAGAGAATCGACAGGGTACGGAAACACCATATATTTT.

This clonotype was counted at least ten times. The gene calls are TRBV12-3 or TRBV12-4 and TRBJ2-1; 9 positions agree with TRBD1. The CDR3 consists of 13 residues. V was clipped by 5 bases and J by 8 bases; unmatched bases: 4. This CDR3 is CASSPTGGDEQFF. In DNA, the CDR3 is TGTGCCAGCAGTCCAACAGGGGGCGATGAGCAGTTCTTC.

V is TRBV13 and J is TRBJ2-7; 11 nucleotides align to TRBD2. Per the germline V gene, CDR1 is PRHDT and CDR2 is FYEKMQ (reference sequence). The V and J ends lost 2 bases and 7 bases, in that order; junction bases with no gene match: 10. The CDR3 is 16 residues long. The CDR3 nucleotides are TGTGCCAGCAGCTTACGGGCTAGCGGGAGGTACAATGAGCAGTACTTC. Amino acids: CASSLRASGRYNEQYF.

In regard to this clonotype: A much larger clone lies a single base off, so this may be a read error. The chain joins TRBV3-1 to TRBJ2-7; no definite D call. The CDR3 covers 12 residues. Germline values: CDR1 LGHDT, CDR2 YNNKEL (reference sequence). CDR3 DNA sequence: TGTGCCGGCAGCCAAAGGACGTACGAGCAGTACTTC. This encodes CAGSQRTYEQYF.

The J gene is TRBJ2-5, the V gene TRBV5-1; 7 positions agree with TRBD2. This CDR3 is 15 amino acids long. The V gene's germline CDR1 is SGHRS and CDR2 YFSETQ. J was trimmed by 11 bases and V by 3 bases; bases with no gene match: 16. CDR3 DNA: TGCGCCAGCAGCTCGGCGGGCGGGAGCTCGGGTGAGCAGTACTTC. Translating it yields CASSSAGGSSGEQYF.

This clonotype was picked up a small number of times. In nucleotides, the CDR3 is TGTGCCAGCAGTCGGCGGGGATCTGACTATGGCTACACCTTC. Translated, it gives CASSRRGSDYGYTF. V usage is TRBV2 and J usage is TRBJ1-2; no firm D call. V was pared by 5 bases and J by 3 bases, with 13 bases between. Germline CDR1 SNHLY, CDR2 FYNNEI. This CDR3 has 14 residues.

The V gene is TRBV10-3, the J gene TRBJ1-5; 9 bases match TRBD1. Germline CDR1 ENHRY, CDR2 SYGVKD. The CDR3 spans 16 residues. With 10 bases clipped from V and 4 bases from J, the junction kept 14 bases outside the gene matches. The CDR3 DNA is TGTGCCACCCACAATGCCGGGACAGGGAGTAATCAGCCCCAGCATTTT. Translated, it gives CATHNAGTGSNQPQHF.

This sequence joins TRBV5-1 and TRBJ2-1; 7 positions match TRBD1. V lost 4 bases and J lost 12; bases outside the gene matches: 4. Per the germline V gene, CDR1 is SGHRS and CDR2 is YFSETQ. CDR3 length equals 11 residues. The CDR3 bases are TGCGCCAGCAGCGAGACAGGGTGGCAGTTCTTC. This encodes CASSETGWQFF.

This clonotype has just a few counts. CDR3 region: CASSFCGQGEGNEQFF. In DNA, the CDR3 is TGTGCCAGCAGTTTCTGTGGACAGGGAGAGGGCAATGAGCAGTTCTTC. This sequence joins TRBV27 and TRBJ2-1, with 8 bases fitting TRBD1. CDR1 is MNHEY and CDR2 is SMNVEV in the germline V gene (reference sequence). This CDR3 contains 16 residues. V dropped 3 bases and J dropped 6; count of bases not matched to a gene: 10.

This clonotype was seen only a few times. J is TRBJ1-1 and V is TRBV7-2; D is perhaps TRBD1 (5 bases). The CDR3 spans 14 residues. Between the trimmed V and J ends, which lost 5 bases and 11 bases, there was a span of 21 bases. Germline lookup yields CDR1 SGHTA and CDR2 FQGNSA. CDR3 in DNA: TGTGCCAGCAGCCCCCAGTGGGGCGATCGCCAGGCTTTCTTT. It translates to CASSPQWGDRQAFF.

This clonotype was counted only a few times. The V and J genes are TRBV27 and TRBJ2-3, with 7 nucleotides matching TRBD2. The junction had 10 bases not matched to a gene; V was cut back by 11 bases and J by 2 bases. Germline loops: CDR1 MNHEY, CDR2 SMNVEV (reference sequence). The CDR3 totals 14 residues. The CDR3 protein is CAYPGGLNTDTQYF. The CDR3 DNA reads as TGTGCCTACCCGGGGGGTCTTAACACAGATACGCAGTATTTT.

The CDR3 sequence: CSASNPSSGRDEQYF. In nucleotides, the CDR3 is TGCAGTGCTAGTAACCCGAGCTCGGGGAGGGACGAGCAGTACTTC. The chain links TRBV20-1 to TRBJ2-4, with 7 bases lining up with TRBD2. The better agreement between TRBJ2-7 and the DNA end casts doubt on the J call. The CDR3 covers 15 residues. Germline CDR1 and CDR2: DFQATT and SNEGSKA (reference sequence).

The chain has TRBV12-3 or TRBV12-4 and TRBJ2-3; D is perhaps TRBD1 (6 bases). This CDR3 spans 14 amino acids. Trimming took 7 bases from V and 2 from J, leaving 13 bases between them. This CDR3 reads CASIAQGTTDTQYF. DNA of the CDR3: TGTGCCAGCATTGCCCAGGGGACCACAGATACGCAGTATTTT.

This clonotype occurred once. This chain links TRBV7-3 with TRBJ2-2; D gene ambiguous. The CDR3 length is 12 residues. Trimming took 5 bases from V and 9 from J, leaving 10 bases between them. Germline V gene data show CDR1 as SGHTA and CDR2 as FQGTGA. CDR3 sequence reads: CASSRRPRELFF. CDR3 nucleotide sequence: TGTGCCAGCAGCCGGCGCCCTCGGGAGCTGTTTTTT.